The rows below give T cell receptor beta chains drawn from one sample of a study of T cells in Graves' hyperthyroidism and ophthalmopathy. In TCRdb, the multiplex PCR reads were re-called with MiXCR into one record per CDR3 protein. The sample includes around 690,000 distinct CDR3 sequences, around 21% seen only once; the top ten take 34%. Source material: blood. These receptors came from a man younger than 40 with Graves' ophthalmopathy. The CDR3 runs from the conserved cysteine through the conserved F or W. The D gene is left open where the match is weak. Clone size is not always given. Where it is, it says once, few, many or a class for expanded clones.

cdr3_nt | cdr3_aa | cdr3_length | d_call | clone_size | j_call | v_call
TGTGCCAGCAGTCCGACAGGGGGGGATTATGGCGAGCAGTACTTC | CASSPTGGDYGEQYF | 15 | TRBD1 | many | TRBJ2-7 | TRBV7-3
TGCGCCAGCAGCTTGACAGAATCCTACGAGCAGTACTTC | CASSLTESYEQYF | 13 | . | few | TRBJ2-7 | TRBV5-1
TGCGCCAGCGGGGCGGGTTGGGCGGAGACCCAGTACTTC | CASGAGWAETQYF | 13 | . | . | TRBJ2-5 | TRBV10-2
TGTGCCAGCAGTGAAGAGGCAGTCGAAAAACTGTTTTTT | CASSEEAVEKLFF | 13 | . | . | TRBJ1-4 | TRBV2
TGTGCCAGCAGCCCAAATGGACTGAGCTCTGGGGCCAACGTCCTGACTTTC | CASSPNGLSSGANVLTF | 17 | . | . | TRBJ2-6 | TRBV7-3
TGTGCCAGCAGCCAAGTCGCGACTAGCAGTTCCTACAATGAGCAGTTCTTC | CASSQVATSSSYNEQFF | 17 | TRBD2 | . | TRBJ2-1 | TRBV4-2
TGTGCCAGCAGCCAAGACAGTGAAGCTTTCTTT | CASSQDSEAFF | 11 | . | many | TRBJ1-1 | TRBV3-1
TGTGCCAGCAGCTTGGGGACTATGCAGACTATGCGGAGGGAGACCCAGTACTTC | CASSLGTMQTMRRETQYF | 18 | TRBD2 | many | TRBJ2-5 | TRBV11-2
TGTGCCTGGACCCGCGGAGCGACCCAATACAATGAGCAGTTCTTC | CAWTRGATQYNEQFF | 15 | . | . | TRBJ2-1 | TRBV30
TGTGCTAGTGGCCCCTCGGGGACAGGCTCCGAAGCTTTCTTT | CASGPSGTGSEAFF | 14 | TRBD1 | many | TRBJ1-1 | TRBV12-5
TGTGCCAGCACCGTGACAGGGGGCCGAAATGAGCAGTTCTTC | CASTVTGGRNEQFF | 14 | TRBD1 | . | TRBJ2-1 | TRBV5-4
TGCAGCGTTGAAGATCACGAACAAATAGGGTACAATGAGCAGTTCTTC | CSVEDHEQIGYNEQFF | 16 | . | many | TRBJ2-1 | TRBV29-1
TGTGCCAGCAGTTACGGACAGGCGAGCATGGACACTGAAGCTTTCTTT | CASSYGQASMDTEAFF | 16 | TRBD1 | . | TRBJ1-1 | TRBV6-2/TRBV6-3
TGCAGTGCAACGACTAGTTTTGCAGATACGCAGTATTTT | CSATTSFADTQYF | 13 | . | many | TRBJ2-3 | TRBV20-1
TGCGCCAGCAGCCAAAGACAGACCTATAATTCACCCCTCCACTTT | CASSQRQTYNSPLHF | 15 | . | . | TRBJ1-6 | TRBV4-1
TGCAGTGCTCAACCGTGGGGGAACGAGCAGTACTTC | CSAQPWGNEQYF | 12 | . | . | TRBJ2-7 | TRBV20-1
TGTGCCAGCAGGTTTGGGGGGGACCTCACAGATACGCAGTATTTT | CASRFGGDLTDTQYF | 15 | TRBD2 | few | TRBJ2-3 | TRBV4-2
TGTGCCAGTCGGGGGGCCAGCGAGACCCAGTACTTC | CASRGASETQYF | 12 | . | . | TRBJ2-5 | TRBV19
TGTGCCAGCAGCTTAAACGCAGGGGGCGTTGACACTGAAGCTTTCTTT | CASSLNAGGVDTEAFF | 16 | TRBD1 | few | TRBJ1-1 | TRBV7-3
TGCAGCGTTGAACCGGCCCCCCCGGGAGATACGCAGTATTTT | CSVEPAPPGDTQYF | 14 | . | . | TRBJ2-3 | TRBV29-1
TGCAGTGCCCCCGGTTGGACAGGGGCAGATACGCAGTATTTT | CSAPGWTGADTQYF | 14 | TRBD1 | . | TRBJ2-3 | TRBV20-1
TGTGCCTGGAGTCTACGAGCGGGAGGCAATGAGCAGTTCTTC | CAWSLRAGGNEQFF | 14 | TRBD2 | . | TRBJ2-1 | TRBV30
TGTGCCAGCACGTCCGCGAATGAGCAGTTCTTC | CASTSANEQFF | 11 | . | many | TRBJ2-1 | TRBV11-2
TGTGCCAGCAGTGCTTTAGCCCTTCGGGGGAAGCACCAGCCCCAGCATTTT | CASSALALRGKHQPQHF | 17 | . | few | TRBJ1-5 | TRBV28
TGTGCCAGCAGCCAAGAATGGGGACTAGCGGGCCCCCAAGAGACCCAGTACTTC | CASSQEWGLAGPQETQYF | 18 | TRBD2 | . | TRBJ2-5 | TRBV3-1
TGTGCCAGTATTTCCGCAGGGGTGAACACTGAAGCTTTCTTT | CASISAGVNTEAFF | 14 | . | many | TRBJ1-1 | TRBV19
TGTGCCAGCAGCTCGACGGTTAGCAATCAGCCCCAGCATTTT | CASSSTVSNQPQHF | 14 | . | . | TRBJ1-5 | TRBV5-8
TGCAGTGCTAGGCCGGGACTAGCGACTTACTCCTACGAGCAGTACTTC | CSARPGLATYSYEQYF | 16 | TRBD2 | . | TRBJ2-7 | TRBV20-1
TGTGCCAGCAGCCCCGACAGGTACAATGGGCAGTTCTTC | CASSPDRYNGQFF | 13 | . | once | TRBJ2-1 | TRBV11-3
TGCAGCGTCGCCGGGCTGTACGAGCAGTACTTC | CSVAGLYEQYF | 11 | . | . | TRBJ2-7 | TRBV29-1
TGTGCCACCAGCAGAGGCTCGGGACTAGCGGAACCCGGCGAGGGGGAGACCCAGTACTTC | CATSRGSGLAEPGEGETQYF | 20 | TRBD2 | . | TRBJ2-5 | TRBV15
TGCGCCAGCAGCTCCGGCGGCGGGTACGGGACAGATACGCAGTATTTT | CASSSGGGYGTDTQYF | 16 | . | few | TRBJ2-3 | TRBV5-1
TGCAGTGCTATCCCCGGCGCACTCCGAGGCTACACCTTC | CSAIPGALRGYTF | 13 | . | . | TRBJ1-2 | TRBV20-1
TGTGCCAGCAAGGGACAGGGGGGGCAGCCCCAGCATTTT | CASKGQGGQPQHF | 13 | TRBD1 | . | TRBJ1-5 | TRBV7-2
TGTGCCAGCAGCCAAGACCGTCTAGCCAAAAACATTCAGTACTTC | CASSQDRLAKNIQYF | 15 | . | . | TRBJ2-4 | TRBV4-2
TGTGCCAGCAGCGCGGAGGGACAGGGCTACGAGCAGTACTTC | CASSAEGQGYEQYF | 14 | TRBD1 | few | TRBJ2-7 | TRBV9
TGCGCCAGCAGCCAGGGGTTGGACACTGAAGCTTTCTTT | CASSQGLDTEAFF | 13 | . | many | TRBJ1-1 | TRBV4-3
TGTGCCAGCAGTTACTCTCAGGGGGAATCTGGAAACACCATATATTTT | CASSYSQGESGNTIYF | 16 | TRBD1 | . | TRBJ1-3 | TRBV6-5
TGTGCCAGCAGTGGGGGGATGACAGATACGCAGTATTTT | CASSGGMTDTQYF | 13 | . | few | TRBJ2-3 | TRBV27
TGTGCCAGCAGCCCGGTAGCGGGAGTTCGAGATACGCAGTATTTT | CASSPVAGVRDTQYF | 15 | TRBD2 | . | TRBJ2-3 | TRBV7-2
TGTGCCAGCAGTTTCGGACTAGCGGTCTACAATGAGCAGTTCTTC | CASSFGLAVYNEQFF | 15 | TRBD2 | many | TRBJ2-1 | TRBV28
TGTGCCAGCAGCTTATCGTTGACAGGAGGGATAGATACGCAGTATTTT | CASSLSLTGGIDTQYF | 16 | . | few | TRBJ2-3 | TRBV7-6
TGTACCAGCAGTGACGAGACAGTGAACACCGGGGAGCTGTTTTTT | CTSSDETVNTGELFF | 15 | . | once | TRBJ2-2 | TRBV2
TGTGCCAGCAGTTATGTGGTGGCAGGGGCGGATCTAGCGGGAGCCTACGAGCAGTACTTC | CASSYVVAGADLAGAYEQYF | 20 | TRBD2 | few | TRBJ2-7 | TRBV6-2/TRBV6-3
TGTGCCAGCAGCGTACTAGCGGGAGTGGGGAACACCGGGGAGCTGTTTTTT | CASSVLAGVGNTGELFF | 17 | TRBD2 | . | TRBJ2-2 | TRBV9
TGTGCCAGCAGTTTTTCCAGGGATCAGCCCCAGCATTTT | CASSFSRDQPQHF | 13 | . | . | TRBJ1-5 | TRBV6-1
TGCAGTGCTAGAGGGACTAGCGGGACCGGTAATGAGCAGTTCTTC | CSARGTSGTGNEQFF | 15 | TRBD2 | . | TRBJ2-1 | TRBV20-1
TGTGCCAGCAGCCACGGGGGGGAGGGCCCCTACAATGAGCAGTTCTTC | CASSHGGEGPYNEQFF | 16 | TRBD2 | few | TRBJ2-1 | TRBV11-1
TGTGCCAGCAGCTTAGCGCAAACGGGAGTAGGAGATACGCAGTATTTT | CASSLAQTGVGDTQYF | 16 | . | many | TRBJ2-3 | TRBV11-1
TGTGCCAGCAGCCACTTTAGCGGGAGGGGGGGCAATGAGCAGTTCTTC | CASSHFSGRGGNEQFF | 16 | TRBD2 | few | TRBJ2-1 | TRBV3-1
TGTGCCAGCAGTTTCATCGAGTCGTGGGGCACAGATACGCAGTATTTT | CASSFIESWGTDTQYF | 16 | . | . | TRBJ2-3 | TRBV28